This T cell receptor beta chain was sequenced during a study of TIL therapy for anti-PD-1-resistant metastatic lung cancer. Study context: Median tumor PD-L1 proportion score was approximately 5.7%. Median tumor mutation burden was 1.5 mutations per megabase.

The libraries were made with immunoSEQ v3. Sequencing was performed with immunoSEQ multiplex PCR; in TCRdb, only in-frame clones are kept and a portion is missing. In the table there are tens of thousands of clones, about 69% of which are singletons. Time point noted: pre-treatment sample, taken before nivolumab and TIL therapy. Germline lookup yields CDR1 MNHEY and CDR2 SVGAGI. The CDR3 is made up of 11 amino acids. V was cut by 3 bases and J by 5 bases, with 4 bases left in between. The chain recombines TRBV6-5 with TRBJ1-2; D call uncertain. The material sequenced was blood, taken at baseline. This sequence originates from a person between 25 and 79 years old with non-small cell lung cancer. CDR3 DNA: TGTGCCAGCAGTTATGGGTATGGCTACACCTTC. This gives the protein CASSYGYGYTF.